This TCR beta chain was sequenced during a study of cytomegalovirus exposure and HLA in healthy donors. About the research overall: A preliminary data release comprised about 85 million unique TCRs obtained from HLA-typed donors.

It was with 60 Vbeta and 13 Jbeta primers that the PCR ran. Measured with immunoSEQ multiplex PCR; TCRdb has only the in-frame clones, and not every one. The table shows more than 130,000 clones, with about 80% occurring only once. The length of the CDR3 is 15 residues. Trimming removed 1 base at V and 7 bases at J, with 14 bases between. Germline V gene lookup returns CDR1 MNHNS and CDR2 SASEGT. With respect to this clone: The antigen is unknown.

Findings and limits, study-wide: In a later analysis, parvovirus B19, influenza, CMV and Epstein-Barr virus appeared linked to several top co-occurrence clusters. Sequences of the TCR beta chain were said to predict the HLA-A and HLA-B alleles of most subjects accurately. Trimming of TCR beta V- and J-genes showed a link, identified in a later analysis, to a missense DCLRE1C variant.

Sequencing used PBMCs. The TCR was taken from a male donor in good health and CMV-seronegative. The rearrangement uses TRBV6-1 and TRBJ1-5; possible D gene TRBD1, 5 bases. CDR3 loop: CASSEVERGWQPQHF. CDR3 sequence (DNA): TGTGCCAGCAGTGAAGTAGAAAGGGGCTGGCAGCCCCAGCATTTT.